This T cell receptor (beta chain) was identified in a study of T cell responses to AZD1222 COVID-19 vaccine. Background on the study: Pooling covered second doses at about 4 or about 12 weeks. General observations from the study: Sampling that yielded the repertoires occurred only after the peak T cell response. In a largely white British group with more females than males, clonal diversity was possibly underestimated. Two AZD1222 doses significantly raised spike-specific TCR breadth and depth over controls.

Comments on this clone: Its antigen is currently unknown.

In germline, CDR1 is MGHRA, CDR2 YSYEKL. The ends lost 2 bases at V and 2 bases at J; junction bases unmatched: 8. This CDR3 is built from 16 residues. Produced via immunoSEQ multiplex PCR; TCRdb's table is partial and in-frame only. The sample shows 68,000 or so clones, 88% of them seen only once. The chain links TRBV4-1 to TRBJ1-2; 7 bases are shared with TRBD1. The starting material was peripheral blood, obtained on day 0 of AZD1222 vaccination. This receptor was taken from an adult in good health. CDR3 nucleotide sequence: TGCGCCAGCAGCCAATTTCTCGTAGGGGGCAACTATGGCTACACCTTC. This gives the protein CASSQFLVGGNYGYTF.